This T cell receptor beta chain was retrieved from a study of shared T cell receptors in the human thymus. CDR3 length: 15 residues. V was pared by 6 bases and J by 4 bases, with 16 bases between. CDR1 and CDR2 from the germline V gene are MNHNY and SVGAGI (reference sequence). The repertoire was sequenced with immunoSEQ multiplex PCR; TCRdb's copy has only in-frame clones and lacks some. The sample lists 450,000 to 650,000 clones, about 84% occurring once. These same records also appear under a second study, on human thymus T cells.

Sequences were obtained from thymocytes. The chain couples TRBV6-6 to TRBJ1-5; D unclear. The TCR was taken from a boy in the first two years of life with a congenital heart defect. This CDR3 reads CASSLGRGSNQPQHF. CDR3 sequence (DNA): TGTGCCAGCAGCCTCGGTCGGGGATCTAATCAGCCCCAGCATTTT.